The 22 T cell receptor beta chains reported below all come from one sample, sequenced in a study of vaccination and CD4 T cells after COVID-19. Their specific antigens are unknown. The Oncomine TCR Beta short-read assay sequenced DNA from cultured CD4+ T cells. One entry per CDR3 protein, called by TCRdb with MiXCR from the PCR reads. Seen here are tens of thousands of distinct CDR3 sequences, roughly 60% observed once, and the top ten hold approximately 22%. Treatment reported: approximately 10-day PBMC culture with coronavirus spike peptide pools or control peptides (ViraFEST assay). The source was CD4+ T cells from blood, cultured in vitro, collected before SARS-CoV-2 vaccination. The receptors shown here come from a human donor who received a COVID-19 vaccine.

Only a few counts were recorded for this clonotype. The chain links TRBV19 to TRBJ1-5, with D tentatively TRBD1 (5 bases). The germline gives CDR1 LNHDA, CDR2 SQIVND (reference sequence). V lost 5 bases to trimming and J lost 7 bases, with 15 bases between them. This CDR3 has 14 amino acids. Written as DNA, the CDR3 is TGTGCCAGTAGTTTATCCAGGGTGCAGCAGCCCCAGCATTTT. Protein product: CASSLSRVQQPQHF. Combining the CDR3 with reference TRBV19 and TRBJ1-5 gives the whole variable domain DGGITQSPKYLFRKEGQNVTLSCEQNLNHDAMYWYRQDPGQGLRLIYYSQIVNDFQKGDIAEGYSVSREKKESFPLTVTSAQKNPTAFYLCASSLSRVQQPQHFGDGTRLSIL.

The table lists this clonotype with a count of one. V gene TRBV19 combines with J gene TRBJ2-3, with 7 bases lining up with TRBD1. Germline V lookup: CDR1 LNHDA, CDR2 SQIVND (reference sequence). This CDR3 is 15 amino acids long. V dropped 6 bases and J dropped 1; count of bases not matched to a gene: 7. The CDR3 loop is CASRRDSLGTDTQYF. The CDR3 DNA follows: TGTGCCAGTAGAAGGGACAGCTTGGGCACAGATACGCAGTATTTT. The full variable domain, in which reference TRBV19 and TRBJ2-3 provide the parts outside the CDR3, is DGGITQSPKYLFRKEGQNVTLSCEQNLNHDAMYWYRQDPGQGLRLIYYSQIVNDFQKGDIAEGYSVSREKKESFPLTVTSAQKNPTAFYLCASRRDSLGTDTQYFGPGTRLTVL.

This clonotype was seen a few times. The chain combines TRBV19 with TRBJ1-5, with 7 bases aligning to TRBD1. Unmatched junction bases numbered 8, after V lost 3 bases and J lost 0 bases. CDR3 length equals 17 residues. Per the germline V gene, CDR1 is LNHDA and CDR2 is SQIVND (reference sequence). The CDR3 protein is CASSMNGQVGSNQPQHF. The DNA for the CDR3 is TGTGCCAGTAGTATGAATGGACAGGTGGGTAGCAATCAGCCCCAGCATTTT.

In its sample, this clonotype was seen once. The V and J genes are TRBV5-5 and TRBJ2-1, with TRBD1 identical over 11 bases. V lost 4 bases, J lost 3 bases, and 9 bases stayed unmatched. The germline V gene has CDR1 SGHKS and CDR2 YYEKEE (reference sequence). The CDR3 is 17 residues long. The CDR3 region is CASSPRTGTGGYNEQFF. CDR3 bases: TGTGCCAGCAGCCCCCGTACCGGGACAGGGGGCTACAATGAGCAGTTCTTC. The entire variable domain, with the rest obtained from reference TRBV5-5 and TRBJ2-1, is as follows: DAGVTQSPTHLIKTRGQQVTLRCSPISGHKSVSWYQQVLGQGPQFIFQYYEKEERGRGNFPDRFSARQFPNYSSELNVNALLLGDSALYLCASSPRTGTGGYNEQFFGPGTRLTVL.

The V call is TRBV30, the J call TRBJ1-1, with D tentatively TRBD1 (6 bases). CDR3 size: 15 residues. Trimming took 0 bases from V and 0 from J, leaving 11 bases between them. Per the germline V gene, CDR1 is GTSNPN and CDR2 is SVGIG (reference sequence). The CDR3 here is CAWSVRTEMNTEAFF. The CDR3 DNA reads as TGTGCCTGGAGTGTGAGGACAGAGATGAACACTGAAGCTTTCTTT.

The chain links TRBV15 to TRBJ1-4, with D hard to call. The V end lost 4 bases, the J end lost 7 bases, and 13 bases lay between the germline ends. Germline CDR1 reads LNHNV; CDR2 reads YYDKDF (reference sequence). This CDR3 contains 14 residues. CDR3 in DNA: TGTGCCACCAGCATAGGAGGGTTCGCTGAAAAACTGTTTTTT. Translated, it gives CATSIGGFAEKLFF.

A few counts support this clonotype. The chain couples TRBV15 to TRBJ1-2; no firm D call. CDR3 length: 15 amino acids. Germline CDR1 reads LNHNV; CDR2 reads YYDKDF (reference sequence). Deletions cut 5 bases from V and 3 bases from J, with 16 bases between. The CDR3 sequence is CATSPSDWGDYGYTF. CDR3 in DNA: TGTGCCACCAGCCCGTCGGACTGGGGAGACTATGGCTACACCTTC.

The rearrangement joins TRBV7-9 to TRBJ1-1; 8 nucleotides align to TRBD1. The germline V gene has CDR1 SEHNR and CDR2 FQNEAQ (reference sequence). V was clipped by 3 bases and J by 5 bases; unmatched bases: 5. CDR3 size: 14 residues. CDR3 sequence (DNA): TGTGCCAGCAGCTTGACAGGGGATCGGACTGAAGCTTTCTTT. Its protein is CASSLTGDRTEAFF.

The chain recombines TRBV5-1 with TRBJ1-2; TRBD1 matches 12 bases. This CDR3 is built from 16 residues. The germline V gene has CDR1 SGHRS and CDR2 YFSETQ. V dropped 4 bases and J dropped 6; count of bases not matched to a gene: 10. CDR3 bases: TGCGCCAGCAGCCCGGGACAGGGGGCGATTGGAGATGGCTACACCTTC. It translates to CASSPGQGAIGDGYTF. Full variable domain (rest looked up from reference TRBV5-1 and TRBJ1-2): KAGVTQTPRYLIKTRGQQVTLSCSPISGHRSVSWYQQTPGQGLQFLFEYFSETQRNKGNFPGRFSGRQFSNSRSEMNVSTLELGDSALYLCASSPGQGAIGDGYTFGSGTRLTVV.

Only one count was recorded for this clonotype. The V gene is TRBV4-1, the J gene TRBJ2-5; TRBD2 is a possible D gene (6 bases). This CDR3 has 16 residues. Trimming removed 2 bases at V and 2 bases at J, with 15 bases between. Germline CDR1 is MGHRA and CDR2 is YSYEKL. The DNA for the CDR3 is TGCGCCAGCAGCCAAACACGACCCGGACTACAAGAGACCCAGTACTTC. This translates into CASSQTRPGLQETQYF.

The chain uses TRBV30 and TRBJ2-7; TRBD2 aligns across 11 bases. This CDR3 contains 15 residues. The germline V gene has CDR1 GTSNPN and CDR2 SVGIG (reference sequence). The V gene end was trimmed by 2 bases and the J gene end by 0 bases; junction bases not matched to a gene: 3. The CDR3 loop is CAWSSGLAGSYEQYF. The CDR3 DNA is TGTGCCTGGAGTTCCGGACTAGCGGGCTCCTACGAGCAGTACTTC.

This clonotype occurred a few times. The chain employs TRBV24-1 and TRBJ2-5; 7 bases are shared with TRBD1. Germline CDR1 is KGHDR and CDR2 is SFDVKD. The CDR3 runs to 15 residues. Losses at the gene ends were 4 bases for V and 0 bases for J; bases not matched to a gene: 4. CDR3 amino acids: CATSDPGTDQETQYF. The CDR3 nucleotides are TGTGCCACCAGTGACCCCGGGACAGACCAAGAGACCCAGTACTTC.

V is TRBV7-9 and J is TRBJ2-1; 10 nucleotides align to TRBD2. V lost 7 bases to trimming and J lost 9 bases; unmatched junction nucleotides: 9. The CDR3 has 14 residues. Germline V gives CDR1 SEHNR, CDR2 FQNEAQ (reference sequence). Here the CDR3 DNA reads TGTGCCAGCATCCTAGGGGCTAGCGGGGGTGAGCAGTTCTTC. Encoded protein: CASILGASGGEQFF.

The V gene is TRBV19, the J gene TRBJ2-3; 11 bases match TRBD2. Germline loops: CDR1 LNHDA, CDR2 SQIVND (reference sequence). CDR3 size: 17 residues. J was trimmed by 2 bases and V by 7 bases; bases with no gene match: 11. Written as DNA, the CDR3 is TGTGCCAGTACCTTGGGGCTAGCGGGGGGACTCACAGATACGCAGTATTTT. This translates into CASTLGLAGGLTDTQYF.

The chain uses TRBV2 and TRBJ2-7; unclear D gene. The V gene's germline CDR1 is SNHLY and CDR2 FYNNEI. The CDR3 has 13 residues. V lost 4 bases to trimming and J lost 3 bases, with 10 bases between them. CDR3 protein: CASSATQIYEQYF. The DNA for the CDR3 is TGTGCCAGCAGTGCCACACAGATCTACGAGCAGTACTTC.

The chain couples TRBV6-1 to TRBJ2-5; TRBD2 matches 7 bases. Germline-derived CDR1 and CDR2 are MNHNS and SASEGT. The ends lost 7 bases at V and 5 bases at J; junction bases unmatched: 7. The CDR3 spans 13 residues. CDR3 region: CASNPSGVETQYF. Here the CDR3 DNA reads TGTGCCAGCAACCCCAGCGGGGTGGAGACCCAGTACTTC.

The CDR3 coding sequence is TGTGCCAGTAGTATGGGGGGCGTTATGAACACTGAAGCTTTCTTT. The encoded protein is CASSMGGVMNTEAFF. The chain recombines TRBV19 with TRBJ1-1, with D maybe TRBD1 (6 bases). From germline, CDR1 is LNHDA and CDR2 SQIVND (reference sequence). V was trimmed by 3 bases and J by 0 bases, leaving 11 bases between them. The CDR3 has 15 amino acids.

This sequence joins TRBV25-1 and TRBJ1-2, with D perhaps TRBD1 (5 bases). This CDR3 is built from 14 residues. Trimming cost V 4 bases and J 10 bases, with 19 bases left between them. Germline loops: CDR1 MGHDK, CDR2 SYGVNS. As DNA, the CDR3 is TGTGCCAGCAGTGGGTCCGGGGGGGGAAATGACTACACCTTC. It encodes CASSGSGGGNDYTF.

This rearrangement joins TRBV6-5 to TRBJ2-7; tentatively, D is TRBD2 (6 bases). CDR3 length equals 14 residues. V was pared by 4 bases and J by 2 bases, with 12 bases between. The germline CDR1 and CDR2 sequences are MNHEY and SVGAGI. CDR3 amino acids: CASSSGTRTYEQYF. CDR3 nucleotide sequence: TGTGCCAGCAGTTCCGGGACTCGGACCTACGAGCAGTACTTC.

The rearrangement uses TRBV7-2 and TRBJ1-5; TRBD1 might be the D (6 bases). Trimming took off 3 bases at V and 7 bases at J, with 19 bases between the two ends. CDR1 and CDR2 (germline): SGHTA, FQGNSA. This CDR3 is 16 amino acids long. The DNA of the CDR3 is TGTGCCAGCAGCTTCGAGAGGGGGGCTGAGGGACAGCCCCAGCATTTT. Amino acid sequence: CASSFERGAEGQPQHF.

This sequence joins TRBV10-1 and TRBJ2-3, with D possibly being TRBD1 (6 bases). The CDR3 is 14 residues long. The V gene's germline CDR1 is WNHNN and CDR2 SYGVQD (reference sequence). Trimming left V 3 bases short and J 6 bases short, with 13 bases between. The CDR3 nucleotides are TGCGCCAGCAGTGACGGGACAACGGACGATACGCAGTATTTT. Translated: CASSDGTTDDTQYF.

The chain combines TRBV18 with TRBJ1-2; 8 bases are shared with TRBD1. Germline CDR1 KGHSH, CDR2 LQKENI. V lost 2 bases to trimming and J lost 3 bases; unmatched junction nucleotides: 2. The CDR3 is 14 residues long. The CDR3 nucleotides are TGTGCCAGCTCACCAGGACAGGGCGACTATGGCTACACCTTC. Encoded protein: CASSPGQGDYGYTF.